Shown below are 7 T cell receptor beta chains from a single sample sequenced in a study of blood T cell repertoires in COVID-19. Sequencing was performed with immunoSEQ multiplex PCR; in TCRdb, only in-frame clones are kept and a portion is missing. Here the sample spans approximately 220,000 clones, 70% to 90% being singletons. Material for sequencing was PBMCs or T cells enriched from blood (not recorded which). These receptors came from a woman aged 40-49 years with acute COVID-19.

The rearrangement uses TRBV30 and TRBJ1-5; possibly TRBD1 for D (6 bases). Trimming stripped 3 bases from V and 1 base from J, with 13 bases between. Germline CDR1 is GTSNPN and CDR2 is SVGIG (reference sequence). The CDR3 is 15 amino acids. CDR3 loop: CAWSGTGSSNQPQHF. CDR3 bases: TGTGCCTGGAGCGGTACAGGGTCCAGCAATCAGCCCCAGCATTTT.

V is TRBV5-1 and J is TRBJ2-2, with D perhaps matching TRBD1 (6 bases). Trimming removed 2 bases from V and 6 bases from J, with 8 bases in between. The CDR3 consists of 13 residues. Germline CDR1 and CDR2: SGHRS and YFSETQ. CDR3 loop: CASSFQGPGELFF. The CDR3 DNA is TGCGCCAGCAGCTTCCAGGGGCCCGGGGAGCTGTTTTTT.

The chain combines TRBV6-1 with TRBJ2-7; D is uncertain. The CDR3 spans 14 residues. The germline CDR1 and CDR2 sequences are MNHNS and SASEGT. The V end lost 1 base, the J end lost 3 bases, and 10 bases lay between the germline ends. The CDR3: CASSEGYRGYEQYV. CDR3 coding DNA: TGTGCCAGCAGTGAAGGTTATAGAGGCTACGAGCAGTACGTC.

The chain combines TRBV19 with TRBJ1-5; maybe TRBD1 (5 bases). The CDR3 sequence is 14 residues long. The germline V gene encodes CDR1 LNHDA and CDR2 SQIVND (reference sequence). Trimming left V 3 bases short and J 6 bases short, with 12 bases between. CDR3 DNA: TGTGCCAGTAGTATGGGGGGGGGTGGTCAGCCCCAGCATTTT. Its translation is CASSMGGGGQPQHF.

This rearrangement joins TRBV6-5 to TRBJ1-5; D call uncertain. Germline assignment: CDR1 MNHEY and CDR2 SVGAGI. Trimming left V 5 bases short and J 0 bases short, with 11 bases between. CDR3 length: 15 residues. CDR3 nucleotides: TGTGCCAGCAGTCCCGGAGGGAATAGCAATCAGCCCCAGCATTTT. As protein: CASSPGGNSNQPQHF.

V usage is TRBV6-1 and J usage is TRBJ1-2, with unresolved D. Germline lookup yields CDR1 MNHNS and CDR2 SASEGT. Deletions cut 3 bases from V and 8 bases from J, with 19 bases between. The CDR3 has 15 residues. CDR3 nucleotide sequence: TGTGCCAGCAGTGATTCTCGGACCGTTCCGGGGGGCTACACCTTC. The encoded protein is CASSDSRTVPGGYTF.

This sequence joins TRBV7-9 and TRBJ1-2; D call uncertain. Germline-derived CDR1 and CDR2 are SEHNR and FQNEAQ (reference sequence). The CDR3 runs to 12 residues. The V end lost 5 bases, the J end lost 6 bases, and 10 bases lay between the germline ends. CDR3 sequence: CASSAAKNGYTF. The CDR3 DNA follows: TGTGCCAGCAGCGCGGCGAAAAATGGCTACACCTTC.